These 29 T cell receptor beta chains originate from one sample sequenced in a study of OX40 agonist ivuxolimab in advanced cancers. Libraries were prepared by immunoSEQ multiplex PCR; TCRdb keeps only in-frame clonotypes and omits some of them. The sample has 85,000 to 100,000 clones, 85% to 90% seen once. The input for sequencing was CD4+ or CD8+ T cells sorted from blood, taken in a trial of the OX40 agonist ivuxolimab. The origin of the receptors is an adult with an advanced solid tumor such as melanoma, head and neck, liver or kidney cancer.

The J gene is TRBJ2-3, the V gene TRBV10-3; no firm D call. This CDR3 region has 13 residues. Germline CDR1 and CDR2: ENHRY and SYGVKD. V lost 3 bases, J lost 6 bases, and 10 bases lay in between. This chain's CDR3 is CAISDQVGDTQYF. The CDR3 coding sequence is TGTGCCATCAGTGATCAAGTGGGGGATACGCAGTATTTT.

V and J are TRBV28 and TRBJ1-1; TRBD1 matches at 9 bases. V shed 3 bases, J shed 5 bases, and the junction held 7 bases outside the gene matches. There are 15 residues in the CDR3. Germline assignment: CDR1 MDHEN and CDR2 SYDVKM. For the CDR3, the DNA is TGTGCCAGCAGTTTGTCACAGGGGGCAGGGACTGAAGCTTTCTTT. Encoded protein: CASSLSQGAGTEAFF. The variable domain in full, with the rest retrieved from reference TRBV28 and TRBJ1-1, is DVKVTQSSRYLVKRTGEKVFLECVQDMDHENMFWYRQDPGLGLRLIYFSYDVKMKEKGDIPEGYSVSREKKERFSLILESASTNQTSMYLCASSLSQGAGTEAFFGQGTRLTVV.

V gene TRBV5-1 combines with J gene TRBJ2-5, with D possibly being TRBD1 (6 bases). This CDR3 spans 14 amino acids. The germline V gene has CDR1 SGHRS and CDR2 YFSETQ. V lost 4 bases and J 4 bases, leaving 14 bases between the germline ends. The DNA of the CDR3 is TGCGCCAGCAGCCAAGGGGGAGTGGTAGAGACCCAGTACTTC. It translates to CASSQGGVVETQYF. Looking up the rest from reference TRBV5-1 and TRBJ2-5 gives the full variable domain: KAGVTQTPRYLIKTRGQQVTLSCSPISGHRSVSWYQQTPGQGLQFLFEYFSETQRNKGNFPGRFSGRQFSNSRSEMNVSTLELGDSALYLCASSQGGVVETQYFGPGTRLLVL.

The gene calls are TRBV4-3 and TRBJ1-1; D is possibly TRBD1 (5 bases). V was pared by 4 bases and J by 4 bases, with 19 bases between. Germline CDR1 reads LGHNA; CDR2 reads YSLEER. This CDR3 spans 16 amino acids. This chain's CDR3 is CASSLYKGDLGTEAFF. The CDR3 DNA reads TGCGCCAGCAGCCTTTATAAAGGGGACTTGGGCACTGAAGCTTTCTTT.

This chain connects TRBV25-1 to TRBJ1-2; TRBD1 agrees at 9 bases. This CDR3 is built from 12 residues. The V and J ends lost 9 bases and 5 bases, in that order; junction bases with no gene match: 4. Looked up from germline, CDR1 is MGHDK and CDR2 is SYGVNS. CDR3: CASSGQGYGYTF. The CDR3 nucleotides are TGTGCCAGTTCGGGACAGGGATATGGCTACACCTTC.

The rearrangement joins TRBV9 to TRBJ1-2; D is ambiguous. CDR1 and CDR2 from the germline V gene are SGDLS and YYNGEE. Trimming stripped 0 bases from V and 0 bases from J, with 9 bases between. CDR3 length equals 15 residues. The CDR3 DNA is TGTGCCAGCAGCGTAGATTTGGGTTCTAACTATGGCTACACCTTC. The encoded protein is CASSVDLGSNYGYTF.

J is TRBJ2-5 and V is TRBV5-4; 7 positions match TRBD2. The CDR3 sequence is 14 residues long. Germline loops: CDR1 SGHNT, CDR2 YYREEE (reference sequence). V lost 3 bases, J lost 2 bases, and 4 bases stayed unmatched. The CDR3 loop is CASSSGLGQETQYF. CDR3 in DNA: TGTGCCAGCAGCTCAGGACTAGGGCAAGAGACCCAGTACTTC.

This chain links TRBV28 with TRBJ1-5, with TRBD1 matching 11 bases. V dropped 7 bases and J dropped 5; count of bases not matched to a gene: 4. The germline V gene has CDR1 MDHEN and CDR2 SYDVKM. This CDR3 spans 14 amino acids. The CDR3, as DNA: TGTGCCAGCACTTTGGACAGGGGGCATCAGCCCCAGCATTTT. This translates into CASTLDRGHQPQHF.

This clone has a single count. J is TRBJ2-1 and V is TRBV10-3, with D perhaps matching TRBD1 (6 bases). Looked up from germline, CDR1 is ENHRY and CDR2 is SYGVKD. V lost 4 bases, J lost 0 bases, and 10 bases lay in between. This CDR3 spans 15 amino acids. Here the CDR3 reads CAISGTALSYNEQFF. The CDR3 bases are TGTGCCATCAGTGGGACAGCTCTCTCCTACAATGAGCAGTTCTTC.

V usage is TRBV27 and J usage is TRBJ2-7; perhaps D is TRBD1 or TRBD2 (7 bases each). This CDR3 comprises 15 residues. The germline V gene encodes CDR1 MNHEY and CDR2 SMNVEV (reference sequence). The V end lost 6 bases, the J end lost 5 bases, and 20 bases lay between the germline ends. The CDR3 nucleotides read TGTGCCAGCAGCCCCACCAGGGGGGGCTTCCACGAGCAGTACTTC. Translation: CASSPTRGGFHEQYF.

This clone was observed once. The chain is built from TRBV19 and TRBJ1-2; TRBD1 agrees at 8 bases. The CDR3 loop spans 16 amino acids. V trimming: 9 bases; J trimming: 2 bases; junction bases outside the gene matches: 14. Germline V lookup: CDR1 LNHDA, CDR2 SQIVND (reference sequence). CDR3 bases: TGTGCCAGCACGGTAGGACAGGGCGCGGGGAACTATGGCTACACCTTC. This encodes CASTVGQGAGNYGYTF.

There are a few counts of this clone. The CDR3 coding sequence is TGTGCCAGCAGCTTAGGCCGTTGGGGGACAACGAACACCGGGGAGCTGTTTTTT. Protein: CASSLGRWGTTNTGELFF. The rearrangement uses TRBV13 and TRBJ2-2; a possible D gene is TRBD1 (6 bases). This CDR3 is 18 amino acids long. Germline V lookup: CDR1 PRHDT, CDR2 FYEKMQ (reference sequence). V lost 0 bases, J lost 0 bases, and 14 bases lay in between.

CDR3 protein: CASSLAMIANTGELFF. DNA for the CDR3: TGCGCCAGCAGCTTGGCTATGATCGCGAACACCGGGGAGCTGTTTTTT. The chain carries TRBV5-1 and TRBJ2-2; D gene uncertain. Germline V gives CDR1 SGHRS, CDR2 YFSETQ. V lost 0 bases to trimming and J lost 0 bases, with 9 bases between them. The CDR3 is made up of 16 amino acids. The complete variable domain, with remaining parts taken from reference TRBV5-1 and TRBJ2-2, reads KAGVTQTPRYLIKTRGQQVTLSCSPISGHRSVSWYQQTPGQGLQFLFEYFSETQRNKGNFPGRFSGRQFSNSRSEMNVSTLELGDSALYLCASSLAMIANTGELFFGEGSRLTVL.

This sequence joins TRBV28 and TRBJ2-1; D is undetermined. Germline CDR1 MDHEN, CDR2 SYDVKM. This CDR3 contains 13 residues. Trimming pared 3 bases from V and 9 bases from J, leaving 12 bases between. As DNA, the CDR3 is TGTGCCAGCAGTTTGAAGTGGCCTCCTGAGCAGTTCTTC. Translated: CASSLKWPPEQFF.

The chain employs TRBV7-3 and TRBJ2-1, with a weak D call TRBD1 (7 bases). There are 14 residues in the CDR3. V was trimmed by 5 bases and J by 3 bases, leaving 11 bases between them. The V gene's germline CDR1 is SGHTA and CDR2 FQGTGA. The CDR3 loop reads CASSGGGLYNEQFF. CDR3 DNA sequence: TGTGCCAGCAGCGGAGGGGGCCTCTACAATGAGCAGTTCTTC.

This clone was seen a handful of times. V usage is TRBV7-3 and J usage is TRBJ1-6, with no clear D. The CDR3 runs 14 residues. Germline V gene lookup returns CDR1 SGHTA and CDR2 FQGTGA. V was shortened by 2 bases and J by 7 bases, with 9 bases between the two germline ends. CDR3 DNA: TGTGCCAGCAGCTTAGGGCAGAGCAATTCACCCCTCCACTTT. Encoded protein: CASSLGQSNSPLHF.

The chain uses TRBV28 and TRBJ2-7; 11 bases map to TRBD2. The CDR3 spans 15 residues. V dropped 2 bases and J dropped 4; count of bases not matched to a gene: 4. Germline V gene data show CDR1 as MDHEN and CDR2 as SYDVKM. The DNA for the CDR3 is TGTGCCAGCAGTTTAGCTAGCGGGGGGCTTTACGAGCAGTACTTC. Encoded protein: CASSLASGGLYEQYF.

The chain couples TRBV6-5 to TRBJ2-1, with D perhaps matching TRBD2 (7 bases). In germline, CDR1 is MNHEY, CDR2 SVGAGI. The CDR3 runs to 15 residues. V dropped 5 bases and J dropped 7 bases, with 18 bases sitting between them. The CDR3 sequence: CASSPSVGGLNEQFF. CDR3 nucleotides: TGTGCCAGCAGTCCTTCGGTGGGGGGGCTAAATGAGCAGTTCTTC.

This clone was counted between two and nine times. The V gene is TRBV5-4, the J gene TRBJ2-5; 9 nucleotides line up with TRBD2. This CDR3 spans 15 amino acids. V dropped 5 bases and J dropped 5; count of bases not matched to a gene: 10. In germline, CDR1 is SGHNT, CDR2 YYREEE (reference sequence). The CDR3 DNA is TGTGCCAGCAGAGCAGCGGGGGGCCAGTTGGAGACCCAGTACTTC. Amino acid sequence: CASRAAGGQLETQYF.

The chain links TRBV10-3 to TRBJ2-3, with TRBD2 identical over 10 bases. Germline lookup yields CDR1 ENHRY and CDR2 SYGVKD. V was pared by 6 bases and J by 2 bases, with 5 bases of the junction left unmatched. The CDR3 is 15 amino acids. The CDR3 sequence is CAIRPSGGVTDTQYF. CDR3 DNA sequence: TGTGCCATCAGGCCAAGCGGGGGGGTCACAGATACGCAGTATTTT.

This sequence joins TRBV7-9 and TRBJ1-6, with D uncertain. The CDR3 covers 12 residues. CDR1 and CDR2 from the germline V gene are SEHNR and FQNEAQ (reference sequence). Trimming removed 5 bases from V and 10 bases from J, with 9 bases in between. The CDR3 here is CASSPEESPLHF. The CDR3 DNA sequence: TGTGCCAGCAGCCCGGAGGAATCACCCCTCCACTTT.

This chain's CDR3 is CASSLSGESTDTQYF. The CDR3 nucleotides are TGCGCCAGCAGCTTAAGCGGGGAGAGCACAGATACGCAGTATTTT. The chain combines TRBV5-1 with TRBJ2-3; 7 bases are shared with TRBD2. This CDR3 comprises 15 residues. J gave up 0 bases and V 2 bases, and 3 bases lay outside the gene matches. Germline V gives CDR1 SGHRS, CDR2 YFSETQ.

V and J are TRBV7-2 and TRBJ2-1; 9 nucleotides agree with TRBD1. The germline V gene has CDR1 SGHTA and CDR2 FQGNSA. This CDR3 is 15 amino acids long. Trimming at V came to 4 bases and at J to 3 bases, leaving 4 bases not matched to a gene. CDR3 protein: CASSYTGQGYNEQFF. For the CDR3, the DNA is TGTGCCAGCAGCTATACGGGACAGGGCTACAATGAGCAGTTCTTC.

The chain combines TRBV29-1 with TRBJ2-5; 15 bases fit TRBD2. Trimming removed 3 bases from V and 4 bases from J; junction bases left unmatched: 3. This CDR3 is 15 amino acids long. Germline V CDR1 and CDR2: SQVTM, ANQGSEA. CDR3 in DNA: TGCAGCGTTGAGGGGACTAGCGGGGGGTCAGAGACCCAGTACTTC. The encoded protein is CSVEGTSGGSETQYF.

The chain joins TRBV9 to TRBJ1-5, with a weak D call TRBD1 (6 bases). The V and J ends lost 0 bases and 0 bases respectively, with 7 bases between them. Germline CDR1 and CDR2: SGDLS and YYNGEE. The CDR3 runs to 15 residues. CDR3 in DNA: TGTGCCAGCAGCGTAGGGACAGTTAGCAATCAGCCCCAGCATTTT. This codes for CASSVGTVSNQPQHF. Complete variable domain (other parts from reference TRBV9 and TRBJ1-5): DSGVTQTPKHLITATGQRVTLRCSPRSGDLSVYWYQQSLDQGLQFLIQYYNGEERAKGNILERFSAQQFPDLHSELNLSSLELGDSALYFCASSVGTVSNQPQHFGDGTRLSIL.

This chain joins TRBV9 and TRBJ2-2, with D possibly being TRBD1 or TRBD2 (5 bases each). There are 17 residues in the CDR3. Germline V lookup: CDR1 SGDLS, CDR2 YYNGEE. Trimming stripped 6 bases from V and 0 bases from J, with 18 bases between. As DNA, the CDR3 is TGTGCCAGCACCATTGTGGGGGATCCCTCGAACACCGGGGAGCTGTTTTTT. This encodes CASTIVGDPSNTGELFF.

A single count supports this clone. The chain joins TRBV6-1 to TRBJ1-1; 10 nucleotides match TRBD1. The CDR3 totals 15 residues. V dropped 2 bases and J dropped 4; count of bases not matched to a gene: 4. CDR1 MNHNS and CDR2 SASEGT come from the germline V gene. CDR3 region: CASSEMGQGITEAFF. The CDR3 nucleotides are TGTGCCAGCAGTGAAATGGGACAGGGGATCACTGAAGCTTTCTTT.

This clone was detected once. The V gene is TRBV5-6, the J gene TRBJ1-6; maybe TRBD1 (6 bases). The CDR3 consists of 15 residues. Germline V gene data show CDR1 as SGHDT and CDR2 as YYEEEE. V was shortened by 4 bases and J by 2 bases, with 10 bases between the two germline ends. Here the CDR3 DNA reads TGTGCCAGCAGCCCCGGACAGCCCTATAATTCACCCCTCCACTTT. Amino acids: CASSPGQPYNSPLHF. Full variable domain (rest looked up from reference TRBV5-6 and TRBJ1-6): DAGVTQSPTHLIKTRGQQVTLRCSPKSGHDTVSWYQQALGQGPQFIFQYYEEEERQRGNFPDRFSGHQFPNYSSELNVNALLLGDSALYLCASSPGQPYNSPLHFGNGTRLTVT.

The rearrangement uses TRBV14 and TRBJ1-6; TRBD1 agrees at 7 bases. V was pared by 2 bases and J by 7 bases, with 2 bases of the junction left unmatched. The germline V gene encodes CDR1 SGHDN and CDR2 FVKESK. The CDR3 totals 14 residues. The CDR3 DNA sequence: TGTGCCAGCAGCCAACAGGGGGAAAATTCACCCCTCCACTTT. Its translation: CASSQQGENSPLHF.